This TCR beta chain originates from a study of blood T cell repertoires in COVID-19. In the authors' workflow: How many nucleated cells were present was estimated from reference gene primer amplification. The assay was immunoSEQ multiplex PCR, and TCRdb's table has in-frame clones only and misses some. From that table come the V and J calls and clone size; the DNA was used to work out D and trimming. The sample comprises 90,000 to 130,000 clones, over 60% of which are singletons, and 16% rests with the top ten. This clonotype was obtained from a woman aged 80 or over with active or convalescent COVID-19. Sequenced sample: peripheral blood.

The CDR3 nucleotides are TGTGCCAGCAGTTACTGGCGGGAGGCCACAGATACGCAGTATTTT. This sequence encodes CASSYWREATDTQYF. This chain joins TRBV6-2 or TRBV6-3 and TRBJ2-3; 8 bases match TRBD2. CDR1 is MNHEY, CDR2 SVGEGT, per germline. The CDR3 extends over 15 amino acids. Losses at the gene ends were 1 base for V and 2 bases for J; bases not matched to a gene: 2.